The 12 T cell receptor beta chains listed next were all sequenced from one sample in a study of blood T cell repertoires in COVID-19. The method was immunoSEQ multiplex PCR; TCRdb's version includes in-frame clones alone and lacks a portion of them. Counted here are roughly 100,000 clones, roughly 90% occurring once; the ten biggest clones make up approximately 3.5%. Specimen: peripheral blood. The receptors shown here come from a woman in her sixties or seventies with acute or convalescent COVID-19.

The chain has TRBV7-9 and TRBJ1-3; no firm D call. CDR3 size: 15 residues. Germline V gene data show CDR1 as SEHNR and CDR2 as FQNEAQ (reference sequence). The V end was cut by 5 bases, the J end by 0 bases, with 11 bases between. CDR3: CASSAIQYSGNTIYF. The CDR3 coding sequence is TGTGCCAGCAGCGCTATACAGTACTCTGGAAACACCATATATTTT.

As for this clone: Other DNA sequences in the sample encode the same CDR3. This chain joins TRBV2 and TRBJ1-2, with D tentatively TRBD1 (5 bases). This CDR3 contains 13 residues. V shed 3 bases and J shed 5 bases, with 10 bases lying between them. Germline V lookup: CDR1 SNHLY, CDR2 FYNNEI. CDR3 loop: CASSDRGGYGYTF. The CDR3 DNA sequence: TGTGCCAGCAGTGATCGGGGGGGGTATGGCTACACCTTC.

DNA for the CDR3: TGTGCCAGCAGCCAAGAGACCAGAGCGGGAGGGCCAGATACGCAGTATTTT. Its translation: CASSQETRAGGPDTQYF. The J gene is TRBJ2-3, the V gene TRBV3-1 (or the pseudogene TRBV3-2); 10 bases match TRBD2. V shed 0 bases and J 4 bases; nucleotides not matched to a gene: 7. The germline V gene has CDR1 LGHDT and CDR2 YNNKEL (reference sequence). CDR3 length: 17 residues.

This chain uses TRBV3-1 (or the pseudogene TRBV3-2) with TRBJ1-6, with 11 bases matching TRBD1. This CDR3 has 15 residues. Germline assignment: CDR1 LGHDT and CDR2 YNNKEL (reference sequence). With 2 bases clipped from V and 9 bases from J, the junction kept 3 bases outside the gene matches. CDR3 nucleotide sequence: TGTGCCAGCAGCCAATCGGGACAGGGGGTTTCACCCCTCCACTTT. It encodes CASSQSGQGVSPLHF.

This clone was detected only once. The CDR3 is CASSYSSGVEKLFF. CDR3 DNA: TGTGCCAGCAGTTACTCGTCGGGAGTGGAAAAACTGTTTTTT. The chain links TRBV6-5 to TRBJ1-4; the D is unclear. Germline CDR1 is MNHEY and CDR2 is SVGAGI. Trimming took 0 bases from V and 8 from J, leaving 10 bases between them. The CDR3 totals 14 residues.

V is TRBV28 and J is TRBJ1-4; the match to TRBD1 covers 7 bases. CDR3 length: 14 amino acids. Germline-derived CDR1 and CDR2 are MDHEN and SYDVKM. The V and J ends lost 6 bases and 5 bases, in that order; junction bases with no gene match: 6. The CDR3 DNA follows: TGTGCCAGCAGGGGGGGACAGCCGAATGAAAAACTGTTTTTT. This codes for CASRGGQPNEKLFF.

The gene calls are TRBV5-5 and TRBJ1-1, with D hard to call. The length of the CDR3 is 15 residues. V was pared by 0 bases and J by 5 bases, with 14 bases between. The germline V gene encodes CDR1 SGHKS and CDR2 YYEKEE (reference sequence). The CDR3 here is CASSLAPGSDTEAFF. The CDR3 nucleotides read TGTGCCAGCAGCTTGGCCCCGGGGTCCGATACTGAAGCTTTCTTT. The full variable domain, in which reference TRBV5-5 and TRBJ1-1 provide the parts outside the CDR3, is DAGVTQSPTHLIKTRGQQVTLRCSPISGHKSVSWYQQVLGQGPQFIFQYYEKEERGRGNFPDRFSARQFPNYSSELNVNALLLGDSALYLCASSLAPGSDTEAFFGQGTRLTVV.

The count of this clone is one. The rearrangement joins TRBV7-9 to TRBJ1-2, with D perhaps matching TRBD1 (5 bases). Deletions cut 5 bases from V and 3 bases from J, with 16 bases between. Germline V CDR1 and CDR2: SEHNR, FQNEAQ (reference sequence). The CDR3 covers 15 residues. As DNA, the CDR3 is TGTGCCAGCAGCGTTTCGGGCTCAGGGCACTATGGCTACACCTTC. It translates to CASSVSGSGHYGYTF.

The CDR3 reads CASSSSQGARNTIYF. The CDR3 nucleotides read TGTGCCAGCAGCTCCTCACAGGGGGCGAGAAACACCATATATTTT. V and J are TRBV7-9 and TRBJ1-3, with TRBD1 matching 9 bases. Trimming took 4 bases from V and 5 from J; bases not matched to a gene: 6. Germline values: CDR1 SEHNR, CDR2 FQNEAQ (reference sequence). This CDR3 has 15 residues.

J is TRBJ2-5 and V is TRBV6-5; 9 bases match TRBD2. The CDR3 has 16 amino acids. J was trimmed by 2 bases and V by 0 bases; bases with no gene match: 4. The germline gives CDR1 MNHEY, CDR2 SVGAGI. The CDR3 sequence is CASSYSSGGPQETQYF. The CDR3 nucleotides are TGTGCCAGCAGTTACTCCAGCGGGGGGCCTCAAGAGACCCAGTACTTC.

This clone was recorded once. The V and J genes are TRBV19 and TRBJ1-2; TRBD1 aligns across 7 bases. The CDR3 runs to 12 residues. V lost 4 bases and J lost 8; bases outside the gene matches: 4. CDR1 and CDR2 from the germline V gene are LNHDA and SQIVND (reference sequence). This CDR3 is CASSKTGYGYTF. CDR3 sequence (DNA): TGTGCCAGTAGTAAGACAGGGTACGGCTACACCTTC.

The chain couples TRBV24-1 to TRBJ1-2; TRBD1 matches 12 bases. Trimming at V came to 12 bases and at J to 8 bases, leaving 9 bases not matched to a gene. The CDR3 extends over 13 amino acids. Germline V gives CDR1 KGHDR, CDR2 SFDVKD. CDR3 sequence: CAVSGTGGIGYTF. As DNA, the CDR3 is TGTGCCGTGTCCGGGACAGGGGGCATCGGCTACACCTTC.